Shown below are 21 T cell receptor beta chains from a single sample sequenced in a study of T cell responses to AZD1222 COVID-19 vaccine. Some clones are missing from TCRdb's copy, which holds only in-frame ones; the method was immunoSEQ multiplex PCR. The sample yields 99,000 or so clones, roughly nine tenths seen once. The starting material was peripheral blood, obtained 28 days after the second AZD1222 dose. The source of these receptors is an adult who received the AZD1222 COVID-19 vaccine.

V usage is TRBV4-2 and J usage is TRBJ2-1; TRBD2 agrees at 8 bases. V shed 0 bases and J 9 bases; nucleotides not matched to a gene: 10. This CDR3 comprises 16 residues. The germline V gene has CDR1 LGHNA and CDR2 YNFKEQ. The CDR3, as DNA: TGTGCCAGCAGCCAAGATTTGCGAGCGGGAGTAAGTGAGCAGTTCTTC. Translating gives CASSQDLRAGVSEQFF.

This clone was detected once. The genes are TRBV6-5 and TRBJ1-1; no reliable D call. Germline lookup yields CDR1 MNHEY and CDR2 SVGAGI. The ends were cut back, 0 bases at V and 1 base at J, with 6 bases in the middle. The CDR3 loop spans 14 amino acids. The CDR3 reads CASSYSTRNTEAFF. The DNA of the CDR3 is TGTGCCAGCAGTTACTCCACACGGAACACTGAAGCTTTCTTT.

The chain uses TRBV18 and TRBJ2-7, with D possibly matching TRBD1 (6 bases). The length of the CDR3 is 15 residues. The germline V gene encodes CDR1 KGHSH and CDR2 LQKENI. Trimming removed 6 bases from V and 3 bases from J, with 18 bases in between. The CDR3 loop reads CASSLNRVLGYEQYF. DNA of the CDR3: TGTGCCAGCTCTCTAAACAGGGTATTGGGCTACGAGCAGTACTTC.

A single count supports this clone. V and J are TRBV5-4 and TRBJ1-1; D unresolved. The CDR3 contains 14 residues. V was trimmed by 0 bases and J by 0 bases, leaving 6 bases between them. Germline loops: CDR1 SGHNT, CDR2 YYREEE (reference sequence). Here the CDR3 reads CASSLALVNTEAFF. The CDR3 DNA follows: TGTGCCAGCAGCTTGGCCTTGGTGAACACTGAAGCTTTCTTT.

This chain joins TRBV24-1 and TRBJ1-2; 9 bases fit TRBD1. Germline V gene data show CDR1 as KGHDR and CDR2 as SFDVKD. This CDR3 has 16 residues. V trimming: 4 bases; J trimming: 4 bases; junction bases outside the gene matches: 9. The CDR3 region has the DNA TGTGCCACCAGTGACCGCGACCCGGGACAGGGCTATGGCTACACCTTC. Protein product: CATSDRDPGQGYGYTF.

This sequence joins TRBV5-1 and TRBJ2-2, with no clear D. The CDR3 is made up of 15 amino acids. V lost 0 bases, J lost 6 bases, and 12 bases lay in between. The germline CDR1 and CDR2 sequences are SGHRS and YFSETQ. The CDR3 DNA reads TGCGCCAGCAGCTTGGTGGACCGCCAGGCCGGGGAGCTGTTTTTT. Translation gives CASSLVDRQAGELFF.

CDR3 sequence reads: CASSPRVGQNTEAFF. CDR3 nucleotide sequence: TGTGCCAGCTCCCCCCGAGTGGGGCAGAACACTGAAGCTTTCTTT. The chain carries TRBV18 and TRBJ1-1, with D perhaps matching TRBD1 (5 bases). Trimming pared 6 bases from V and 1 base from J, leaving 15 bases between. The length of the CDR3 is 15 residues. The germline CDR1 and CDR2 sequences are KGHSH and LQKENI.

This chain uses TRBV30 with TRBJ2-2, with 7 bases that match TRBD1. V shed 1 base and J 4 bases; nucleotides not matched to a gene: 6. The CDR3 has 15 residues. Germline V lookup: CDR1 GTSNPN, CDR2 SVGIG (reference sequence). For the CDR3, the DNA is TGTGCCTGGAGTGAACAGGGGATTCCCACCGGGGAGCTGTTTTTT. Translating gives CAWSEQGIPTGELFF.

V usage is TRBV5-4 and J usage is TRBJ1-6; 9 nucleotides match TRBD1. This CDR3 spans 18 amino acids. The ends lost 2 bases at V and 6 bases at J; junction bases unmatched: 12. CDR1 is SGHNT, CDR2 YYREEE, per germline (reference sequence). CDR3 nucleotides: TGTGCCAGCAGCTTCCCTAACAGGGGGCACTTAATTAATTCACCCCTCCACTTT. Amino acid sequence: CASSFPNRGHLINSPLHF.

This chain connects TRBV3-1 (or the pseudogene TRBV3-2) to TRBJ1-1; possibly TRBD1 for D (6 bases). CDR3 length: 14 amino acids. V was trimmed by 2 bases and J by 2 bases, leaving 9 bases between them. From germline, CDR1 is LGHDT and CDR2 YNNKEL (reference sequence). The DNA of the CDR3 is TGTGCCAGCAGCCAACCAGGGGTTAACACTGAAGCTTTCTTT. Its protein product is CASSQPGVNTEAFF.

V usage is TRBV7-3 and J usage is TRBJ2-3; 10 nucleotides match TRBD2. This CDR3 has 21 amino acids. The germline CDR1 and CDR2 sequences are SGHTA and FQGTGA. Germline trimming cut 5 bases from V and 3 bases from J; bases unmatched to any gene: 23. The CDR3 bases are TGTGCCAGCAGCCTATCGGGACAGTCTAGCGGGAGACAACGGGGTACAGATACGCAGTATTTT. It codes for CASSLSGQSSGRQRGTDTQYF.

The rearrangement joins TRBV19 to TRBJ2-1, with D hard to call. The CDR3 contains 16 residues. Trimming took off 2 bases at V and 0 bases at J, with 11 bases between the two ends. Germline V CDR1 and CDR2: LNHDA, SQIVND (reference sequence). CDR3 bases: TGTGCCAGTAGTATACTCGCCCAGAGCTCCTACAATGAGCAGTTCTTC. Translation: CASSILAQSSYNEQFF.

The chain couples TRBV10-1 to TRBJ2-4; D perhaps matches TRBD1 (5 bases). CDR3 length equals 15 residues. Germline CDR1 is WNHNN and CDR2 is SYGVQD (reference sequence). With 6 bases removed from V and 4 bases from J, the gap between germline ends came to 16 bases. This CDR3 reads CASSPLQGPKNIQYF. The DNA of the CDR3 is TGCGCCAGCAGCCCTCTGCAGGGCCCTAAAAACATTCAGTACTTC.

The chain uses TRBV10-3 and TRBJ2-7, with D possibly TRBD2 on 5 matching bases. The germline V gene has CDR1 ENHRY and CDR2 SYGVKD. V lost 8 bases and J lost 4, with 18 bases in between. The CDR3 contains 14 residues. The CDR3 DNA reads as TGTGCCATCGCTAGGAGAGACTACGAATACGAGCAGTACTTC. Its protein product is CAIARRDYEYEQYF.

This rearrangement joins TRBV11-3 to TRBJ2-5; TRBD2 agrees at 12 bases. Germline CDR1 and CDR2: SGHNT and YENEEA. V dropped 5 bases and J dropped 2; count of bases not matched to a gene: 3. This CDR3 is built from 15 residues. CDR3 protein: CASSTGLAGQETQYF. CDR3 DNA sequence: TGTGCCAGCAGCACCGGACTAGCGGGACAAGAGACCCAGTACTTC.

The chain couples TRBV3-1 (or the pseudogene TRBV3-2) to TRBJ2-7, with a weak D call TRBD2 (5 bases). Germline V lookup: CDR1 LGHDT, CDR2 YNNKEL (reference sequence). Trimming removed 4 bases at V and 2 bases at J, with 12 bases between. This CDR3 comprises 14 residues. CDR3 sequence (DNA): TGTGCCAGCAGCCGCGCGGGTCAGACCTACGAGCAGTACTTC. This sequence encodes CASSRAGQTYEQYF.

The chain combines TRBV5-1 with TRBJ2-7; 9 nucleotides match TRBD2. The CDR3 is 18 amino acids. Germline assignment: CDR1 SGHRS and CDR2 YFSETQ. V was pared by 4 bases and J by 4 bases, with 18 bases of the junction left unmatched. The CDR3: CASSLGFLAGTSGYEQYF. The CDR3 DNA is TGCGCCAGCAGCCTCGGTTTTCTAGCGGGAACCAGTGGGTACGAGCAGTACTTC. Full variable domain (missing parts from reference TRBV5-1 and TRBJ2-7): KAGVTQTPRYLIKTRGQQVTLSCSPISGHRSVSWYQQTPGQGLQFLFEYFSETQRNKGNFPGRFSGRQFSNSRSEMNVSTLELGDSALYLCASSLGFLAGTSGYEQYFGPGTRLTVT.

The chain combines TRBV9 with TRBJ2-7; 7 bases line up with TRBD2. The ends lost 10 bases at V and 4 bases at J; junction bases unmatched: 11. Germline V gene data show CDR1 as SGDLS and CDR2 as YYNGEE. The CDR3 covers 13 residues. The CDR3 protein is CAGPGGSGYEQYF. CDR3 sequence (DNA): TGTGCCGGCCCGGGAGGAAGCGGATACGAGCAGTACTTC. The full variable domain, rest sourced from reference TRBV9 and TRBJ2-7, is DSGVTQTPKHLITATGQRVTLRCSPRSGDLSVYWYQQSLDQGLQFLIQYYNGEERAKGNILERFSAQQFPDLHSELNLSSLELGDSALYFCAGPGGSGYEQYFGPGTRLTVT.

The V gene is TRBV21-1, the J gene TRBJ1-2. TRBV21-1 is a recognized pseudogene. The CDR3 is 13 amino acids. The CDR3 reads CASRPHPSSGYTF. DNA for the CDR3: TGTGCCAGCCGACCCCACCCGTCTAGCGGCTACACCTTC.

The chain has TRBV2 and TRBJ2-1; weak D call: TRBD1 (6 bases). This CDR3 region has 14 residues. With 6 bases removed from V and 9 bases from J, the gap between germline ends came to 18 bases. Germline assignment: CDR1 SNHLY and CDR2 FYNNEI. CDR3 sequence reads: CASSYRNRVGEQFF. CDR3 DNA sequence: TGTGCCAGCAGCTACCGCAACAGGGTCGGTGAGCAGTTCTTC.

This clone was seen just once. CDR3 amino acids: CASSSQSGGGSSGNTIYF. CDR3 sequence (DNA): TGTGCCAGCAGCTCCCAATCTGGGGGGGGCTCCTCTGGAAACACCATATATTTT. The chain couples TRBV5-4 to TRBJ1-3; D is perhaps TRBD1 (6 bases). This CDR3 spans 18 amino acids. From germline, CDR1 is SGHNT and CDR2 YYREEE (reference sequence). V was shortened by 3 bases and J by 0 bases, with 19 bases between the two germline ends. Using reference TRBV5-4 and TRBJ1-3 for the parts outside the CDR3, the full variable domain is ETGVTQSPTHLIKTRGQQVTLRCSSQSGHNTVSWYQQALGQGPQFIFQYYREEENGRGNFPPRFSGLQFPNYSSELNVNALELDDSALYLCASSSQSGGGSSGNTIYFGEGSWLTVV.